The entry below describes one T cell receptor beta chain. What it binds is not known. This entry is derived from a study of cytomegalovirus exposure and HLA in healthy donors. The overall study: Membership in the Caucasian-associated ancestry cluster was found for 81% of nearly 400 genotyped donors. Whole-study results and caveats: The study designated fewer than 200 TCR beta chains cytomegalovirus-associated.

Germline values: CDR1 SQVTM, CDR2 ANQGSEA. Trimming removed 7 bases at V and 6 bases at J, with 15 bases between. The CDR3 is 13 amino acids. A multiplex PCR was run with 60 Vbeta primers and 13 Jbeta primers. Libraries were prepared by immunoSEQ multiplex PCR; TCRdb keeps only in-frame clonotypes and omits some of them. Of 150,000 or so clones in the sample, 60% to 80% were seen once. The sequence was collected from a woman aged 35 to 49 in good health and CMV-seronegative. The sequencing input was PBMCs. The chain is built from TRBV29-1 and TRBJ2-2, with D possibly matching TRBD2 (6 bases). CDR3: CSAGWASAGELFF. CDR3 DNA sequence: TGCAGCGCCGGGTGGGCTAGCGCCGGGGAGCTGTTTTTT.